These T cell receptor beta chains were read from a single sample in a study of molecular identifiers for immune sequencing clone quantification. TCRdb used MiXCR to reprocess the PCR reads, holding one entry per CDR3 protein. This table has about 100,000 distinct CDR3 sequences, 36% appearing once. Specimen: naive CD8+ T cells from blood, with Jurkat cell RNA spiked in. All receptors come from a human donor in good health. Some libraries in this study had Jurkat cell RNA spiked in. CDR3s include the opening cysteine and the closing phenylalanine or tryptophan. Each record gives: J gene, D gene, clone size, V gene, CDR3 protein, CDR3 DNA. The D gene is left open where the match is weak. Not all rows give a size; the values are once, few, many and, for expanded clones, a class.

>TRBJ1-1|TRBD1|.|TRBV4-3
CASSQDPGQGKTFF
TGCGCCAGCAGCCAAGACCCGGGACAGGGAAAGACCTTCTTT
>TRBJ1-5|.|many|TRBV28
CASSPLGADLNQPQHF
TGTGCCAGCAGCCCACTTGGGGCAGACCTCAATCAGCCCCAGCATTTT
>TRBJ1-3|.|.|TRBV12-3/TRBV12-4
CASSNSLGNTIYF
TGTGCCAGCAGTAACAGTCTTGGAAACACCATATATTTT
>TRBJ2-3|.|.|TRBV7-6
CASSLGEGPDTQYF
TGTGCCAGCAGCTTAGGAGAAGGGCCCGATACGCAGTATTTT
>TRBJ2-1|TRBD2|few|TRBV27
CASSPVAGGRNEQFF
TGTGCCAGCAGTCCCGTAGCGGGAGGGCGGAATGAGCAGTTCTTC
>TRBJ1-5|.|few|TRBV28
CASSLLGLRGNQPQHF
TGTGCCAGCAGTTTATTGGGCCTGAGGGGCAATCAGCCCCAGCATTTT
>TRBJ1-5|TRBD1|.|TRBV20-1
CSASVEGALMPQHF
TGCAGTGCTAGCGTGGAGGGGGCCTTAATGCCCCAGCATTTT
>TRBJ2-7|TRBD1|many|TRBV4-1
CASSPTGANAYEQYF
TGCGCCAGCAGCCCGACAGGGGCCAATGCCTACGAGCAGTACTTC
>TRBJ2-7|.|few|TRBV6-1
CASSEGQAYYEQYF
TGTGCCAGCAGTGAAGGACAGGCCTATTACGAGCAGTACTTC
>TRBJ1-5|.|.|TRBV6-1
CASSLYSRGGNQPQHF
TGTGCCAGCAGTTTATACAGCAGGGGTGGCAATCAGCCCCAGCATTTT
>TRBJ2-3|.|.|TRBV20-1
CSVPGNGDNQPQYF
TGCAGTGTTCCGGGCAACGGGGACAATCAGCCCCAGTATTTT
>TRBJ2-5|.|.|TRBV28
CASSLVGRETQYF
TGTGCCAGCAGTTTAGTCGGCCGAGAGACCCAGTACTTC
>TRBJ2-7|TRBD1|.|TRBV11-2
CASSSWGQSYEQYF
TGTGCCAGCAGCTCGTGGGGACAGAGCTACGAGCAGTACTTC
>TRBJ2-1|.|.|TRBV7-8
CASSSGKRYNEQFF
TGTGCCAGCAGCTCTGGCAAGCGATACAATGAGCAGTTCTTC
>TRBJ2-2|.|few|TRBV6-2/TRBV6-3
CASSYVGSSLVNTGELIF
TGTGCCAGCAGTTATGTGGGAAGTTCGCTAGTGAACACCGGGGAGCTGATTTTT
>TRBJ2-3|TRBD2|.|TRBV27
CASSLFGPGLVTDTQYF
TGTGCCAGCAGTTTATTCGGACCGGGACTAGTCACGGATACGCAGTATTTT
>TRBJ2-7|TRBD2|.|TRBV5-1
CASSLDRDYSYEQCF
TGCGCCAGCAGCTTGGATAGGGACTACTCGTACGAGCAGTGCTTC
>TRBJ1-1|.|few|TRBV2
CASSEKAGNTEAFF
TGTGCCAGCAGTGAAAAGGCAGGGAACACTGAAGCTTTCTTT
>TRBJ2-6|.|many|TRBV28
CASRPGRYFRANVLTF
TGTGCCAGCAGACCAGGACGCTACTTTCGGGCCAACGTCCTGACTTTC
>TRBJ2-3|.|few|TRBV28
CASSFTGLTSTDTQYF
TGTGCCAGCAGTTTCACAGGGCTTACTAGCACAGATACGCAGTATTTT
>TRBJ2-3|TRBD2|.|TRBV12-3/TRBV12-4
CASSLWGLEADTQYF
TGTGCCAGCAGTTTGTGGGGACTAGAGGCCGATACGCAGTATTTT
>TRBJ2-2|TRBD1|few|TRBV19
CASSPIQGATGELFF
TGTGCCAGTAGTCCGATACAGGGGGCGACCGGGGAGCTGTTTTTT
>TRBJ2-4|TRBD2|few|TRBV2
CASSELADLAKNIQYF
TGTGCCAGCAGTGAGCTAGCGGACTTAGCCAAAAACATTCAGTACTTC
>TRBJ2-5|TRBD1|.|TRBV6-2/TRBV6-3
CASSRSGQGGETQYF
TGTGCCAGCAGCCGATCGGGACAGGGTGGAGAGACTCAGTACTTC
>TRBJ1-4|.|.|TRBV6-5
CASSYSMGQVNEKLFF
TGTGCCAGCAGTTACTCGATGGGTCAGGTTAATGAAAAACTGTTTTTT
>TRBJ2-5|.|few|TRBV28
CASSLHPRPSGGETQYF
TGTGCCAGCAGTCTGCACCCGCGCCCGTCAGGGGGGGAGACCCAGTACTTC
>TRBJ2-1|.|.|TRBV7-8
CASSLPPTNEQFF
TGTGCCAGCAGCCTACCTCCGACGAATGAGCAGTTCTTC
>TRBJ1-1|.|.|TRBV27
CASKPDSPNTEAFF
TGTGCCAGCAAGCCCGACAGCCCGAACACTGAAGCTTTCTTT
>TRBJ2-7|TRBD1|.|TRBV20-1
CSARSGQGTPEQYF
TGCAGTGCTCGCTCTGGACAGGGGACTCCCGAGCAGTACTTC
>TRBJ2-2|TRBD2|.|TRBV13
CASSLTSAYTGELLF
TGTGCCAGCAGCTTGACTAGCGCGTACACCGGGGAGCTGTTATTT
>TRBJ2-2|TRBD1|few|TRBV28
CASGRDRGYNTGELFF
TGTGCCAGCGGCCGGGACAGGGGATATAACACCGGGGAGCTGTTTTTT